This entry lists 19 T cell receptor beta chains sequenced from one sample in a study of shared clonotypes between healthy human individuals. Sequencing was performed with immunoSEQ multiplex PCR; in TCRdb, only in-frame clones are kept and a portion is missing. This sample carries approximately 500,000 clones, almost 97% of them seen once, and the ten largest clones take under 0.06%. Sequencing was done on a sample of naive CD4+ T cells sorted from blood. This sample's subset: CD45RA+ positively selected. These receptors were collected from a woman in her twenties or thirties in good health.

This rearrangement joins TRBV5-4 to TRBJ1-2; unclear D gene. The germline V and J ends were trimmed by 0 bases and 9 bases, with 12 bases remaining between them. The CDR3 totals 13 residues. The V gene's germline CDR1 is SGHNT and CDR2 YYREEE (reference sequence). The CDR3 spells CASSLAHSERYTF. The CDR3 region has the DNA TGTGCCAGCAGCTTGGCCCATAGCGAACGCTACACCTTC.

This clone has a single count. V is TRBV28 and J is TRBJ2-7; weak D call: TRBD1 (5 bases). CDR1 and CDR2 from the germline V gene are MDHEN and SYDVKM. The CDR3 has 15 residues. Trimming pared 3 bases from V and 2 bases from J, leaving 14 bases between. The CDR3 nucleotides read TGTGCCAGCAGTTTTCCCTCGACAGCCACCTACGAGCAGTACTTC. This encodes CASSFPSTATYEQYF.

The CDR3 protein is CASSFSPGGNQPQHF. DNA for the CDR3: TGTGCCAGCAGTTTCTCCCCTGGGGGCAATCAGCCCCAGCATTTT. This chain joins TRBV28 and TRBJ1-5; D is undetermined. The CDR3 has 15 residues. From germline, CDR1 is MDHEN and CDR2 SYDVKM. Trimming took 3 bases from V and 2 from J, leaving 11 bases between them.

The chain employs TRBV7-9 and TRBJ2-2; tentatively, D is TRBD1 (6 bases). V was trimmed by 4 bases and J by 2 bases, leaving 11 bases between them. Per the germline V gene, CDR1 is SEHNR and CDR2 is FQNEAQ (reference sequence). The CDR3 has 15 amino acids. CDR3 protein: CASSYGTPNTGELFF. The CDR3 nucleotides read TGTGCCAGCAGCTACGGGACACCAAACACCGGGGAGCTGTTTTTT. The whole variable domain, remainder taken from reference TRBV7-9 and TRBJ2-2, is DTGVSQNPRHKITKRGQNVTFRCDPISEHNRLYWYRQTLGQGPEFLTYFQNEAQLEKSRLLSDRFSAERPKGSFSTLEIQRTEQGDSAMYLCASSYGTPNTGELFFGEGSRLTVL.

The chain joins TRBV15 to TRBJ2-4; 9 bases agree with TRBD1. Germline V gene sequence: CDR1 LNHNV, CDR2 YYDKDF (reference sequence). V gave up 1 base and J gave up 0 bases; unmatched junction bases: 7. CDR3 length equals 18 residues. CDR3 nucleotides: TGTGCCACCAGCAGAGCCGGGACAGGGAAATTAGCCAAAAACATTCAGTACTTC. Its protein is CATSRAGTGKLAKNIQYF.

The V and J genes are TRBV28 and TRBJ1-2, with no clear D. V shed 1 base and J shed 4 bases, with 7 bases lying between them. CDR3 size: 13 residues. Per the germline V gene, CDR1 is MDHEN and CDR2 is SYDVKM. The CDR3: CASSLYTGYGYTF. The CDR3 bases are TGTGCCAGCAGTTTATACACGGGCTATGGCTACACCTTC.

The chain has TRBV2 and TRBJ2-5; D possibly corresponds to TRBD1 (7 bases). Looked up from germline, CDR1 is SNHLY and CDR2 is FYNNEI. V was shortened by 4 bases and J by 5 bases, with 14 bases between the two germline ends. The CDR3 is 14 amino acids. In nucleotides, the CDR3 is TGTGCCAGCAGTGGGAGGGGGCATAGGGAGACCCAGTACTTC. Amino acids: CASSGRGHRETQYF. The entire variable domain, with the rest obtained from reference TRBV2 and TRBJ2-5, is as follows: EPEVTQTPSHQVTQMGQEVILRCVPISNHLYFYWYRQILGQKVEFLVSFYNNEISEKSEIFDDQFSVERPDGSNFTLKIRSTKLEDSAMYFCASSGRGHRETQYFGPGTRLLVL.

The gene calls are TRBV13 and TRBJ1-4; 10 bases align to TRBD1. Germline CDR1 is PRHDT and CDR2 is FYEKMQ (reference sequence). This CDR3 spans 16 amino acids. V was pared by 0 bases and J by 8 bases, with 6 bases of the junction left unmatched. The CDR3 protein is CASSLGTGTGAEKLFF. CDR3 in DNA: TGTGCCAGCAGCTTAGGGACCGGGACAGGGGCAGAAAAACTGTTTTTT.

The V and J genes are TRBV4-2 and TRBJ2-7, with D unresolved. Germline values: CDR1 LGHNA, CDR2 YNFKEQ. The length of the CDR3 is 14 residues. V shed 2 bases and J shed 6 bases, with 14 bases lying between them. CDR3 sequence (DNA): TGTGCCAGCAGCCAACCGGAGAAGAGCCCCGAGCAGTACTTC. Translation: CASSQPEKSPEQYF.

The chain uses TRBV27 and TRBJ1-1, with 7 bases matching TRBD1. Trimming cost V 7 bases and J 5 bases; bases outside gene matches: 10. The CDR3 covers 14 residues. Germline CDR1 is MNHEY and CDR2 is SMNVEV (reference sequence). CDR3 nucleotides: TGTGCCAGCAAAAAACAGGGGTGGGAGACTGAAGCTTTCTTT. It is translated as CASKKQGWETEAFF.

The J gene is TRBJ1-1, the V gene TRBV6-1; no firm D call. The V end lost 7 bases, the J end lost 8 bases, and 11 bases lay between the germline ends. From germline, CDR1 is MNHNS and CDR2 SASEGT. This CDR3 contains 11 residues. The CDR3 nucleotides are TGTGCCAGCAACACCGTACAAGAAGCTTTCTTT. It yields the protein CASNTVQEAFF.

V and J are TRBV4-1 and TRBJ2-5, with D uncertain. The V end lost 1 base, the J end lost 3 bases, and 12 bases lay between the germline ends. From germline, CDR1 is MGHRA and CDR2 YSYEKL. CDR3 length: 15 residues. The CDR3 spells CASSQGEANEETQYF. The CDR3 DNA is TGCGCCAGCAGCCAAGGTGAAGCAAACGAAGAGACCCAGTACTTC.

In this sample, this clone turned up once. V gene TRBV5-1 combines with J gene TRBJ2-2; 11 bases line up with TRBD2. Per germline, CDR1 SGHRS and CDR2 YFSETQ. The CDR3 covers 17 residues. Trimming cost V 4 bases and J 8 bases; bases outside gene matches: 13. The DNA of the CDR3 is TGCGCCAGCAGCAAGTTCCCGGGACTAGCGGTGGAGGGGGAGCTGTTTTTT. Encoded protein: CASSKFPGLAVEGELFF.

This chain uses TRBV27 with TRBJ2-5; D unresolved. Looked up from germline, CDR1 is MNHEY and CDR2 is SMNVEV (reference sequence). The germline V and J ends were trimmed by 2 bases and 1 base, with 5 bases remaining between them. The length of the CDR3 is 13 residues. The CDR3 loop is CASSLQRQETQYF. CDR3 DNA sequence: TGTGCCAGCAGTTTACAGCGCCAAGAGACCCAGTACTTC.

J is TRBJ2-7 and V is TRBV10-3; TRBD2 matches 7 bases. V gave up 0 bases and J gave up 4 bases; unmatched junction bases: 3. This CDR3 is built from 14 residues. Germline loops: CDR1 ENHRY, CDR2 SYGVKD. The CDR3 is CAISESERGYEQYF. As DNA, the CDR3 is TGTGCCATCAGTGAGTCGGAGCGGGGATACGAGCAGTACTTC.

V usage is TRBV7-8 and J usage is TRBJ2-7; D gene uncertain. Trimming took off 0 bases at V and 3 bases at J, with 12 bases between the two ends. The CDR3 consists of 15 residues. Germline V lookup: CDR1 SGHVS, CDR2 FQNEAQ. CDR3 DNA: TGTGCCAGCAGCTTAGCGCCCGTCGCACTCTACGAGCAGTACTTC. Protein: CASSLAPVALYEQYF.

This CDR3 is CASSLWGINEKLFF. CDR3 nucleotides: TGTGCCAGCAGTTTATGGGGTATTAATGAAAAACTGTTTTTT. J is TRBJ1-4 and V is TRBV27; D gene ambiguous. Germline V gene lookup returns CDR1 MNHEY and CDR2 SMNVEV (reference sequence). The CDR3 spans 14 residues. The V and J ends lost 1 base and 4 bases respectively, with 7 bases between them.

The chain joins TRBV29-1 to TRBJ2-7; 12 bases agree with TRBD2. Unmatched junction bases numbered 3, after V lost 2 bases and J lost 4 bases. The germline V gene encodes CDR1 SQVTM and CDR2 ANQGSEA. The CDR3 consists of 14 residues. Written as DNA, the CDR3 is TGCAGCGTTGAAAAACTAGCGGGAGGATACGAGCAGTACTTC. Its protein product is CSVEKLAGGYEQYF.

The chain is built from TRBV18 and TRBJ2-7; D may match TRBD1 or TRBD2 (6 bases each). The CDR3 consists of 16 residues. With 3 bases removed from V and 0 bases from J, the gap between germline ends came to 15 bases. The germline CDR1 and CDR2 sequences are KGHSH and LQKENI. The CDR3 spells CASSPRTAGGSYEQYF. The CDR3 coding sequence is TGTGCCAGCTCACCGCGGACAGCCGGGGGCTCCTACGAGCAGTACTTC.